The present TCR beta chain was sequenced within a study of CXCR3-negative and CXCR3-positive naive CD8 T cells. In regard to this clonotype: Its antigen is unknown.

Libraries of TRB cDNA were made by 5' RACE and carried UMIs. TCRdb re-called the 5' RACE reads; one entry per CDR3 protein, DNA not given. In total, the table holds tens of thousands of distinct CDR3 sequences. General study findings and limits: More hydrophobic TRB CDR3s were found in CXCR3-positive naive cells than in CXCR3-negative naive cells.

The CDR3 covers 13 residues. Germline assignment: CDR1 SQVTM and CDR2 ANQGSEA. This clonotype was obtained from a human donor in good health. Some clones in this sample may be carry-over from other donors' samples. The sequencing input was naive CXCR3- CD8+ T cells from blood. Subset here: CD45RO-CCR7+CD27+CD95- naive CD8+ T cells lacking CXCR3 (TNR3-). V is TRBV29-1 and J is TRBJ2-1. This chain's CDR3 is CSVEGDLYNEQFF.